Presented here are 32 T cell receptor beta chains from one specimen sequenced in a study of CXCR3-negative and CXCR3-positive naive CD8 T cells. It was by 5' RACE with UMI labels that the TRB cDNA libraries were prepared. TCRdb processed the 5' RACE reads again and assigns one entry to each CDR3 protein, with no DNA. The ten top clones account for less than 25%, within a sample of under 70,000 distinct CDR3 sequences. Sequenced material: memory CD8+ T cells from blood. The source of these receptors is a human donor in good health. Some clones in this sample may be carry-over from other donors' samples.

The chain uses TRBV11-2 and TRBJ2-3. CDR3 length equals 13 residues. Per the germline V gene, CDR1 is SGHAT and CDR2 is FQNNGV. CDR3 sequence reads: CASSVTPDGTQYF.

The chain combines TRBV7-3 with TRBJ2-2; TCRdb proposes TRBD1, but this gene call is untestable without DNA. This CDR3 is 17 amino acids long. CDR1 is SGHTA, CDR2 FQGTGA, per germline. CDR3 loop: CASSLSSGGWNTGELFF.

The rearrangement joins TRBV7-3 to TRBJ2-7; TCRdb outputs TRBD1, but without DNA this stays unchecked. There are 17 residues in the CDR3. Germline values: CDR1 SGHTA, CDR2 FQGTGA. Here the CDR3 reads CASSPHSSRGTTYEQYF.

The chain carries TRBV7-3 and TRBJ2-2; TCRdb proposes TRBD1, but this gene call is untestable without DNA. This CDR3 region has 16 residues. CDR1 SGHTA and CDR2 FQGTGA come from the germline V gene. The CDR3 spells CASKPSGTGLAGELFF.

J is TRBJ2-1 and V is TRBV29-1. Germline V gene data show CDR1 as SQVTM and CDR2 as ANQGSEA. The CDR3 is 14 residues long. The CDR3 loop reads CSVKTESSYNEQFF.

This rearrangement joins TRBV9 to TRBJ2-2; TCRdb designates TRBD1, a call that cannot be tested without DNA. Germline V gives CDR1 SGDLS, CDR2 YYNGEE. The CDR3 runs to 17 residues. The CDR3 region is CASSATGGGLGAGELFF. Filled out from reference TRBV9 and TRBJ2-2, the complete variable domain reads DSGVTQTPKHLITATGQRVTLRCSPRSGDLSVYWYQQSLDQGLQFLIQYYNGEERAKGNILERFSAQQFPDLHSELNLSSLELGDSALYFCASSATGGGLGAGELFFGEGSRLTVL.

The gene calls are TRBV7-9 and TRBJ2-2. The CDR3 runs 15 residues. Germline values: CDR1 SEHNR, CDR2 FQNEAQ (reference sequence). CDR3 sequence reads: CASSLANALTGELFF.

The CDR3 sequence: CASSKVGDRGRKTQYF. The chain has TRBV21-1 and TRBJ2-5; TCRdb reports TRBD1, a call that lacks DNA to check it against. TRBV21-1 is labeled a pseudogene. This CDR3 spans 16 amino acids.

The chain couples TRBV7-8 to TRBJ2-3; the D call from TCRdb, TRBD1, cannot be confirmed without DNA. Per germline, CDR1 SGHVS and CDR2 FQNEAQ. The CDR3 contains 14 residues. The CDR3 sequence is CASSLYGGTDTQYF.

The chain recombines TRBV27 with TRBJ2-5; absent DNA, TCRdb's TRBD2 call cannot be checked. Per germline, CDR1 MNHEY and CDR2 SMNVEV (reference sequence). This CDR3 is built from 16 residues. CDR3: CASSFSTSGGEETQYF.

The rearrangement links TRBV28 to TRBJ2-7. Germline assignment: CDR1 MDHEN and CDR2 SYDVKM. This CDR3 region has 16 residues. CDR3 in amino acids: CASSLFGVSVRYEQYF.

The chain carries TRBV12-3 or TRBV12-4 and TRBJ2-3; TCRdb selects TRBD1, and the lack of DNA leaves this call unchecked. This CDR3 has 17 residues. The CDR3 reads CASSSTGGDKRTDTQYF.

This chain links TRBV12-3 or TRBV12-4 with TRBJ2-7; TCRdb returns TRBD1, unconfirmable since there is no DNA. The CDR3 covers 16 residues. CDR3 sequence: CASSTGQGASSYEQYF.

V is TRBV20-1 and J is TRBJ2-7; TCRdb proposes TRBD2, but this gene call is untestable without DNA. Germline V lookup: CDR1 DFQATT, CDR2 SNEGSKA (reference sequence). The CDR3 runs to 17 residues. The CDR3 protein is CSATSGLAGALSYEQYF.

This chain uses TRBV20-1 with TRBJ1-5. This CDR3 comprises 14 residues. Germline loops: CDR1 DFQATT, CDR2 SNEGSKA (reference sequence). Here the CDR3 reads CSARDREGNQPQHF.

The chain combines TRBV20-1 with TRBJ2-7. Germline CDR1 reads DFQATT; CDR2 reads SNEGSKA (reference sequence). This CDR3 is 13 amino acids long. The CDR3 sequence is CSARRESSYEQYF.

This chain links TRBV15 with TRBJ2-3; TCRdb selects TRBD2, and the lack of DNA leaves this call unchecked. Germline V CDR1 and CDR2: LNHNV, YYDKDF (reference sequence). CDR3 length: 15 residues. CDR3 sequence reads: CATSKERGGADTQYF.

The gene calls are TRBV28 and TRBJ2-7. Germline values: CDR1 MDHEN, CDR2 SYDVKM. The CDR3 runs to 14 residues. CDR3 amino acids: CASSLTEWSNEQYF. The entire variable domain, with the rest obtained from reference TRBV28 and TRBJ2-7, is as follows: DVKVTQSSRYLVKRTGEKVFLECVQDMDHENMFWYRQDPGLGLRLIYFSYDVKMKEKGDIPEGYSVSREKKERFSLILESASTNQTSMYLCASSLTEWSNEQYFGPGTRLTVT.

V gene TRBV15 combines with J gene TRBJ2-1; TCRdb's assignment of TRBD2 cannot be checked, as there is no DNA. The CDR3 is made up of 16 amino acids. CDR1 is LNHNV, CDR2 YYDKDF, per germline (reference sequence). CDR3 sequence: CATSRDMEGPYNEQFF.

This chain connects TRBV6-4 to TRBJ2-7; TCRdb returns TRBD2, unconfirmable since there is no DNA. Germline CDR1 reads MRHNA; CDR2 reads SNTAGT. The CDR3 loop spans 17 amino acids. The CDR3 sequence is CASSDSKLSGGIYEQYF.

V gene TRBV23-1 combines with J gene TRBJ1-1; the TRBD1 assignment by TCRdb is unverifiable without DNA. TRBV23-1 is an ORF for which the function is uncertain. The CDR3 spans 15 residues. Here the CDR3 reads CASGGGREMNTEALF.

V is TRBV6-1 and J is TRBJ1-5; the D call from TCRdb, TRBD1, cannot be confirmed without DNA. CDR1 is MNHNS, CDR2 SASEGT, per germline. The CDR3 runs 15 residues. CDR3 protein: CASSAGTGDNQPQHF.

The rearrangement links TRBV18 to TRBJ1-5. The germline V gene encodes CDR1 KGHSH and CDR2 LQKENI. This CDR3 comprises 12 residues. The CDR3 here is CASSPPGMPQHF.

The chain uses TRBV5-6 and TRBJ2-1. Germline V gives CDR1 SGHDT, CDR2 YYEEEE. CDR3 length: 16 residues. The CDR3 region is CASSNFVGRHYNEQFF.

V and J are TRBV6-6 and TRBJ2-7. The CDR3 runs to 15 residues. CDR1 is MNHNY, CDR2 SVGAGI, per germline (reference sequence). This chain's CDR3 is CASSYLRVSSYEQYF.

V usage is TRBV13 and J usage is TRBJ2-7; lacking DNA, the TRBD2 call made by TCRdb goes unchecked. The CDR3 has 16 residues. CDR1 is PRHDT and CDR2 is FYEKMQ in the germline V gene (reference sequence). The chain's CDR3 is CASSSPSGGVVYEQYF.

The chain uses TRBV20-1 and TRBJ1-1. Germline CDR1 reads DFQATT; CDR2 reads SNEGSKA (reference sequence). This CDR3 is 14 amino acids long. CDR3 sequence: CSAREGGEVTEAFF.

The CDR3 spells CSARELDEAGLYEQYF. The rearrangement uses TRBV20-1 and TRBJ2-7. This CDR3 has 16 amino acids. Germline loops: CDR1 DFQATT, CDR2 SNEGSKA (reference sequence).

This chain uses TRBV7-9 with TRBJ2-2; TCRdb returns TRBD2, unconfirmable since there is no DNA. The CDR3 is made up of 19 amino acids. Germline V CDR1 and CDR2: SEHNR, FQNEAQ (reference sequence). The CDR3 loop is CASSLVATSGGENTGELFF.

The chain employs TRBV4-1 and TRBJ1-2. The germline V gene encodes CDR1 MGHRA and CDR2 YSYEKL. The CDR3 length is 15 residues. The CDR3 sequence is CASSQDETSVDGYTF.

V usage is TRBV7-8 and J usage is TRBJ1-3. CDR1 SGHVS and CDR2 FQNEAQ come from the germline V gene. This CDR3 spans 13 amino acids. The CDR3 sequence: CASNPGSGNTIYF.

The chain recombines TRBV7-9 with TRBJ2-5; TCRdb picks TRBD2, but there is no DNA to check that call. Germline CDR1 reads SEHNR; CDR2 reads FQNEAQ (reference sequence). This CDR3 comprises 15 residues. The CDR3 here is CASRDSGGARETQYF.